This T cell receptor beta chain was obtained from a study of blood T cells in healthy people across ages. For the second PCR, which ran for roughly 6 to 12 cycles, a sample-barcoded 5' primer and a J-beta primer mix were used. The authors tagged each cDNA molecule using a template-switch adaptor with 12 random nucleotides. TCRdb re-called the 5' RACE reads through MiXCR, storing one row per CDR3 protein. This sample yields 650,000 to 1,000,000 distinct CDR3 sequences, of which around 36% are seen a single time; roughly 13% belongs to the top ten. Whenever a sample was processed, at least 6.5 million PBMCs were isolated. Germline lookup yields CDR1 DFQATT and CDR2 SNEGSKA (reference sequence). Trimming took 5 bases from V and 6 from J; bases not matched to a gene: 4. There are 12 residues in the CDR3. General study points: Since the PBMCs were unsorted, naive and antigen-experienced cells could not be conclusively compared. A greater number of naive CD4+ cells and higher diversity distinguished long-lived donors from aged donors.

With regard to this clonotype: Its cognate antigen is unknown.

Material for sequencing was blood. This sequence was found in a young man in good health. The chain recombines TRBV20-1 with TRBJ2-1; 7 bases align to TRBD2. CDR3 DNA sequence: TGCAGTGCTGGGGGGGATACCAATGAGCAGTTCTTC. Translating gives CSAGGDTNEQFF.